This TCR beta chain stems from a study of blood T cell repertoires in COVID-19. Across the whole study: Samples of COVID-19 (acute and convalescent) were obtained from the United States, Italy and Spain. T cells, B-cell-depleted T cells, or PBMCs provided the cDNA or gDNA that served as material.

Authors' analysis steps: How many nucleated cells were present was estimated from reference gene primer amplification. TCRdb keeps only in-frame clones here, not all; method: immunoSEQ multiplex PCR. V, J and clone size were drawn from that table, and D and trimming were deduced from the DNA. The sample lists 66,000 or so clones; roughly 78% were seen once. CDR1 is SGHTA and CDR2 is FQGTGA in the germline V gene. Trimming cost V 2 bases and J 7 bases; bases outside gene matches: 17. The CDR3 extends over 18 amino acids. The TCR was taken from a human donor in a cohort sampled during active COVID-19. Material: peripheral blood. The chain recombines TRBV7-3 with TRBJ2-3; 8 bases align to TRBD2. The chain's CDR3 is CASSLEAQGAGEGYTQYF. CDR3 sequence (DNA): TGTGCCAGCAGCTTAGAGGCCCAAGGAGCGGGAGAAGGGTATACGCAGTATTTT.